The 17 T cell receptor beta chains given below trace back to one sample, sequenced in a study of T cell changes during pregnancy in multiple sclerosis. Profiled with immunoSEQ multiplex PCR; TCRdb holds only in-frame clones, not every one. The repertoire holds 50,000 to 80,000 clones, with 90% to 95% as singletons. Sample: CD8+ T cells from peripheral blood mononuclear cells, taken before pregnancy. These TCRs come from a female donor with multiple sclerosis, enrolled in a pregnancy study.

CDR3 sequence (DNA): TGCGCCAGCAGCGCCGGCGGGGAGCTGTTTTTT. Amino acids: CASSAGGELFF. This chain uses TRBV5-1 with TRBJ2-2; unclear D gene. The CDR3 runs 11 residues. The V end lost 4 bases, the J end lost 7 bases, and 5 bases lay between the germline ends. The germline V gene encodes CDR1 SGHRS and CDR2 YFSETQ.

CDR3 nucleotides: TGTGCCAGTATCCCGGGTTTCGGGTATGGCTACACCTTC. It codes for CASIPGFGYGYTF. The chain links TRBV19 to TRBJ1-2, with unresolved D. This CDR3 is 13 amino acids long. The germline V gene has CDR1 LNHDA and CDR2 SQIVND (reference sequence). V was cut by 7 bases and J by 5 bases, with 14 bases left in between.

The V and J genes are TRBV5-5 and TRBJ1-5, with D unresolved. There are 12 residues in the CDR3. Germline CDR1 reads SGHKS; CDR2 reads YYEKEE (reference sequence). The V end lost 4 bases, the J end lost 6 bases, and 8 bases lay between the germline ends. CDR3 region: CASSPRGQPQHF. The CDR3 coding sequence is TGTGCCAGCAGCCCGCGGGGTCAGCCCCAGCATTTT.

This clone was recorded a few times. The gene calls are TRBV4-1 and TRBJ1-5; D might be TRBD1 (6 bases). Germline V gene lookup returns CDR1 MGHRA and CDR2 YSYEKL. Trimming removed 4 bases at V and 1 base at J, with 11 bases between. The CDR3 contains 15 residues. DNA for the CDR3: TGCGCCAGCAGCCGCCTTACAGGGAGCAATCAGCCCCAGCATTTT. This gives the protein CASSRLTGSNQPQHF.

This CDR3 is CASSLGQGHQPQHF. CDR3 DNA: TGTGCCAGCAGCCTGGGACAGGGGCATCAGCCCCAGCATTTT. This rearrangement joins TRBV11-2 to TRBJ1-5, with TRBD1 matching 10 bases. The CDR3 sequence is 14 residues long. Germline V gene sequence: CDR1 SGHAT, CDR2 FQNNGV. With V trimmed by 5 bases and J by 5 bases, 3 bases remained unmatched.

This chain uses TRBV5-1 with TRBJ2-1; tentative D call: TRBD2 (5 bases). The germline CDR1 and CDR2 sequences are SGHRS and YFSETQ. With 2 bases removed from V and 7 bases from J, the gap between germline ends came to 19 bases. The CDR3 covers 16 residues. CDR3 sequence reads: CASSFRSGLGSNEQFF. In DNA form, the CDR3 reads TGCGCCAGCAGCTTTAGGTCGGGATTGGGTTCTAATGAGCAGTTCTTC.

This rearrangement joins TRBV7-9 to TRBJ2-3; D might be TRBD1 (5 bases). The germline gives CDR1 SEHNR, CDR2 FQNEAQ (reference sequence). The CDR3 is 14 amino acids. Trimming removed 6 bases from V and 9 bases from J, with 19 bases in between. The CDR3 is CASRVIQGLETQYF. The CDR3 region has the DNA TGTGCCAGCAGAGTAATTCAGGGCCTGGAGACGCAGTATTTT. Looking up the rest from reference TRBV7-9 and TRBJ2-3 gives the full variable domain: DTGVSQNPRHKITKRGQNVTFRCDPISEHNRLYWYRQTLGQGPEFLTYFQNEAQLEKSRLLSDRFSAERPKGSFSTLEIQRTEQGDSAMYLCASRVIQGLETQYFGPGTRLTVL.

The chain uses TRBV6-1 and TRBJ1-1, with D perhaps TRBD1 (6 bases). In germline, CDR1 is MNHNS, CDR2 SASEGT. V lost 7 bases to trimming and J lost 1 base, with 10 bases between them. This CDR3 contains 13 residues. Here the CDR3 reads CASTLGGNTEAFF. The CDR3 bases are TGTGCCAGCACCCTAGGGGGGAACACTGAAGCTTTCTTT.

This CDR3 reads CASRQRGGVSYEQYF. The DNA of the CDR3 is TGTGCCAGCAGGCAGCGGGGGGGGGTCTCCTACGAGCAGTACTTC. The chain combines TRBV28 with TRBJ2-7; 10 bases are a match to TRBD2. The J segment lost 0 bases and the V segment lost 6 bases, leaving 5 bases of the junction unmatched. The CDR3 contains 15 residues. Germline CDR1 is MDHEN and CDR2 is SYDVKM. The full variable domain, with the rest looked up from reference TRBV28 and TRBJ2-7, is DVKVTQSSRYLVKRTGEKVFLECVQDMDHENMFWYRQDPGLGLRLIYFSYDVKMKEKGDIPEGYSVSREKKERFSLILESASTNQTSMYLCASRQRGGVSYEQYFGPGTRLTVT.

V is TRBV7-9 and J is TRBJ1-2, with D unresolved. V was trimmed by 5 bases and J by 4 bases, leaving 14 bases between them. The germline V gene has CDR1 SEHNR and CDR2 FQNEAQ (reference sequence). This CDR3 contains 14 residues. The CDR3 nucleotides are TGTGCCAGCAGCCCACGGCAGGTTATCTATGGCTACACCTTC. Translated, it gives CASSPRQVIYGYTF.

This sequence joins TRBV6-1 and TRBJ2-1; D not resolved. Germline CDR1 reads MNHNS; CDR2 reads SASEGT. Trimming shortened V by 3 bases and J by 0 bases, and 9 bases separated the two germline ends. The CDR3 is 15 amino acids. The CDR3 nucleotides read TGTGCCAGCAGTGATCCGTTTAGCTCCTACAATGAGCAGTTCTTC. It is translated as CASSDPFSSYNEQFF.

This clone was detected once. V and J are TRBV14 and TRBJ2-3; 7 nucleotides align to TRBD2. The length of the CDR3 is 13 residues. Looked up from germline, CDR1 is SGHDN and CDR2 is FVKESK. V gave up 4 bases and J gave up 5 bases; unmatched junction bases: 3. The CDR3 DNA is TGTGCCAGCAGCCTCTGGGGGGGAGATACGCAGTATTTT. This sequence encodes CASSLWGGDTQYF. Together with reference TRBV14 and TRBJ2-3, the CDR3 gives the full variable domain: EAGVTQFPSHSVIEKGQTVTLRCDPISGHDNLYWYRRVMGKEIKFLLHFVKESKQDESGMPNNRFLAERTGGTYSTLKVQPAELEDSGVYFCASSLWGGDTQYFGPGTRLTVL.

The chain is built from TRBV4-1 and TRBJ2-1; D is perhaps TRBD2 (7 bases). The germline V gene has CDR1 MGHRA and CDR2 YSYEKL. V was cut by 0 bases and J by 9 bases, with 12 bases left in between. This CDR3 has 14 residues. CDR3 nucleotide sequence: TGCGCCAGCAGCCAAGATTGGGGGGGCCGTGAGCAGTTCTTC. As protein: CASSQDWGGREQFF.

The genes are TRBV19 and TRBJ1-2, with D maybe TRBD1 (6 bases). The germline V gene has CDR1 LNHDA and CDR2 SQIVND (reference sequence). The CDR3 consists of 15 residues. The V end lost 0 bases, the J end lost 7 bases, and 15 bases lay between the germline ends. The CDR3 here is CASSIDLTGPGGYTF. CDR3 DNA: TGTGCCAGTAGTATAGATTTGACAGGCCCCGGTGGCTACACCTTC.

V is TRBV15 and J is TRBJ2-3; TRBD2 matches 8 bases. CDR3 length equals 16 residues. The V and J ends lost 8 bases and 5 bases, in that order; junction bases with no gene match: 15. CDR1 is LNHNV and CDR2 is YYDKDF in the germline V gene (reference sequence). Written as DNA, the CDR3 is TGTGCCACCCTGGGTCAGCGGGGGCCTTCGGGAGATACGCAGTATTTT. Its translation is CATLGQRGPSGDTQYF.

The DNA for the CDR3 is TGTGCCAGCAGCTTAGGGGCTAGCGGGGGGGAAGAGACCCAGTACTTC. Translating gives CASSLGASGGEETQYF. V is TRBV13 and J is TRBJ2-5; 12 bases match TRBD2. Trimming cost V 0 bases and J 3 bases; bases outside gene matches: 2. Germline CDR1 is PRHDT and CDR2 is FYEKMQ (reference sequence). This CDR3 is 16 amino acids long.

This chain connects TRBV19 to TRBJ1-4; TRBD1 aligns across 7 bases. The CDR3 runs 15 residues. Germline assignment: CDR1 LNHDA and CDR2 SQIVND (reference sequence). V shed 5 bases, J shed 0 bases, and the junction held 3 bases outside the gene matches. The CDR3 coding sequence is TGTGCCAGTAGTGGGGGGACAGCAACTAATGAAAAACTGTTTTTT. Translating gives CASSGGTATNEKLFF.